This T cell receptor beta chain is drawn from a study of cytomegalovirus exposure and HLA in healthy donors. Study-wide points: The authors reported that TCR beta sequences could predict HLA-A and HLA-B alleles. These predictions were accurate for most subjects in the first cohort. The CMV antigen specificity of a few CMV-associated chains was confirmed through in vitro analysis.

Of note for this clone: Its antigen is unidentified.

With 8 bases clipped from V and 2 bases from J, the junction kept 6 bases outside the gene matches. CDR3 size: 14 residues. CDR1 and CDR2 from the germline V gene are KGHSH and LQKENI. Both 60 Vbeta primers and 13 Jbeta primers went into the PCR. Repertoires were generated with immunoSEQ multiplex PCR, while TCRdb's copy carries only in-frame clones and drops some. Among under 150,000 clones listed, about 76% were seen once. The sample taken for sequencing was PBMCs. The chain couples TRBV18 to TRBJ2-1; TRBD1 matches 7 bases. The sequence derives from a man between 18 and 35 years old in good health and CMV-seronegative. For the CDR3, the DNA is TGTGCCAGCCAACTACAGGGGACCTACAATGAGCAGTTCTTC. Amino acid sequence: CASQLQGTYNEQFF.